The 22 T cell receptor beta chains listed next were all sequenced from one sample in a study of cytomegalovirus exposure and HLA in healthy donors. PCR used 60 Vbeta primers and 13 Jbeta primers. TCRdb's copy holds only in-frame clones and misses some; the assay was immunoSEQ multiplex PCR. The table records some 110,000 clones, about 86% of them present only once. The sample consisted of PBMCs. The receptors come from a woman in her thirties in good health and CMV-seronegative.

The gene calls are TRBV25-1 and TRBJ2-2, with 11 nucleotides matching TRBD1. The V segment lost 5 bases and the J segment 7 bases; nucleotides outside the gene matches: 9. CDR1 MGHDK and CDR2 SYGVNS come from the germline V gene. The CDR3 is 16 amino acids. CDR3 loop: CASSPRTGGANGELFF. CDR3 coding DNA: TGTGCCAGCAGTCCACGGACAGGGGGCGCGAACGGGGAGCTGTTTTTT.

The chain recombines TRBV7-2 with TRBJ2-5; TRBD1 matches at 7 bases. The end of the DNA is better explained by TRBJ2-7, so the J call may be wrong. Germline loops: CDR1 SGHTA, CDR2 FQGNSA. CDR3 size: 14 residues. CDR3 coding DNA: TGTGCCAGCAGCTTAGGAGGGGGCCCCTACGAGCAGTACTTC. The encoded protein is CASSLGGGPYEQYF.

The chain uses TRBV28 and TRBJ2-7, with D maybe TRBD2 (5 bases). The CDR3 length is 16 residues. The germline CDR1 and CDR2 sequences are MDHEN and SYDVKM. V shed 4 bases and J shed 3 bases, with 19 bases lying between them. CDR3 in amino acids: CASSSPPRDVVYEQYF. CDR3 nucleotides: TGTGCCAGCAGTTCCCCTCCTCGGGATGTTGTCTACGAGCAGTACTTC.

This chain uses TRBV14 with TRBJ1-3; 9 bases fit TRBD1. The CDR3 has 16 residues. Germline lookup yields CDR1 SGHDN and CDR2 FVKESK. Trimming at V came to 5 bases and at J to 7 bases, leaving 12 bases not matched to a gene. The CDR3 coding sequence is TGTGCCAGCAGCGCACAAGCCGGGACAGGGTGGAACACCATATATTTT. Protein: CASSAQAGTGWNTIYF.

V gene TRBV7-9 combines with J gene TRBJ1-5, with D possibly TRBD1 on 6 matching bases. Germline V gene data show CDR1 as SEHNR and CDR2 as FQNEAQ (reference sequence). CDR3 length equals 17 residues. V lost 1 base, J lost 5 bases, and 18 bases lay in between. The CDR3 sequence: CASSLEGRAGVYQPQHF. Here the CDR3 DNA reads TGTGCCAGCAGCTTAGAAGGGAGGGCAGGGGTGTATCAGCCCCAGCATTTT.

The table lists this clone with a count of one. V and J are TRBV5-8 and TRBJ2-5; TRBD2 agrees at 8 bases. The CDR3 consists of 14 residues. After removal of 5 bases from V and 5 bases from J, the junction contained 8 bases not matched to a gene. The germline gives CDR1 SGHTS, CDR2 YDEGEE. DNA of the CDR3: TGTGCCAGCAGAACCGGGACTAGAACCGAGACCCAGTACTTC. Residues: CASRTGTRTETQYF.

The CDR3 sequence is CASSDPGQHQETQYF. The CDR3, as DNA: TGCGCCAGCAGTGACCCGGGACAGCACCAAGAGACCCAGTACTTC. V usage is TRBV10-1 and J usage is TRBJ2-5, with 7 bases identical to TRBD1. J gave up 0 bases and V 3 bases, and 4 bases lay outside the gene matches. From germline, CDR1 is WNHNN and CDR2 SYGVQD (reference sequence). This CDR3 contains 15 residues.

The chain has TRBV5-4 and TRBJ2-1; 7 bases are a match to TRBD2. Germline CDR1 reads SGHNT; CDR2 reads YYREEE (reference sequence). The CDR3 is 14 amino acids. V shed 4 bases, J shed 2 bases, and the junction held 3 bases outside the gene matches. This CDR3 is CASSPSGTYNEQFF. The CDR3 nucleotides read TGTGCCAGCAGCCCCAGCGGGACCTACAATGAGCAGTTCTTC.

The chain couples TRBV5-4 to TRBJ1-4; D possibly corresponds to TRBD1 (5 bases). With 5 bases removed from V and 8 bases from J, the gap between germline ends came to 10 bases. From germline, CDR1 is SGHNT and CDR2 YYREEE (reference sequence). This CDR3 is 12 amino acids long. The CDR3 protein is CASSSAGEKLFF. CDR3 DNA: TGTGCCAGCAGTTCAGCAGGGGAAAAACTGTTTTTT.

The gene calls are TRBV14 and TRBJ1-2; D not resolved. Between the trimmed V and J ends, which lost 7 bases and 7 bases, there was a span of 22 bases. This CDR3 contains 15 residues. CDR1 and CDR2 from the germline V gene are SGHDN and FVKESK. The CDR3 nucleotides are TGTGCCAGCACCACTGTGGGAGGGCCTGCCCTTGGCTACACCTTC. It codes for CASTTVGGPALGYTF.

This clone has more than one count but fewer than ten. The chain combines TRBV19 with TRBJ2-6; TRBD2 agrees at 7 bases. Germline values: CDR1 LNHDA, CDR2 SQIVND (reference sequence). This CDR3 has 17 residues. V lost 4 bases, J lost 2 bases, and 8 bases stayed unmatched. This CDR3 reads CASSTLSGGTGANVLTF. The CDR3 region has the DNA TGTGCCAGTAGTACCCTCTCGGGAGGAACTGGGGCCAACGTCCTGACTTTC.

Notes on this clone: Other DNA sequences in the sample encode the same CDR3. The chain links TRBV2 to TRBJ2-7; D is unclear. The germline gives CDR1 SNHLY, CDR2 FYNNEI. Trimming took 6 bases from V and 3 from J, leaving 6 bases between them. This CDR3 is built from 11 residues. CDR3 DNA sequence: TGTGCCAGCAGCCCAGTCTACGAGCAGTACTTC. Amino acid sequence: CASSPVYEQYF.

The rearrangement joins TRBV6-1 to TRBJ2-2, with D possibly matching TRBD1 (5 bases). This CDR3 is built from 13 residues. V shed 6 bases and J shed 3 bases, with 8 bases lying between them. CDR1 and CDR2 (germline): MNHNS, SASEGT. The CDR3 sequence: CASRGHYTGELFF. Here the CDR3 DNA reads TGTGCCAGCAGAGGACACTACACCGGGGAGCTGTTTTTT.

V usage is TRBV2 and J usage is TRBJ2-1; the match to TRBD2 covers 9 bases. Germline values: CDR1 SNHLY, CDR2 FYNNEI. V lost 9 bases to trimming and J lost 8 bases; unmatched junction nucleotides: 11. There are 14 residues in the CDR3. The CDR3 here is CARLAGVSRDEQFF. DNA for the CDR3: TGTGCCAGATTAGCGGGAGTAAGTCGGGATGAGCAGTTCTTC.

V usage is TRBV9 and J usage is TRBJ2-7, with TRBD2 identical over 14 bases. Germline trimming cut 0 bases from V and 6 bases from J; bases unmatched to any gene: 5. In germline, CDR1 is SGDLS, CDR2 YYNGEE. The CDR3 runs 16 residues. CDR3 nucleotides: TGTGCCAGCAGCGTAGCGGGGACTAGCGGGAGCCGCGAGCAGTACTTC. Translating it yields CASSVAGTSGSREQYF.

The chain combines TRBV6-5 with TRBJ2-5, with D perhaps TRBD2 (6 bases). Germline assignment: CDR1 MNHEY and CDR2 SVGAGI. The CDR3 extends over 15 amino acids. The V end lost 0 bases, the J end lost 4 bases, and 12 bases lay between the germline ends. The CDR3: CASSYSPASAETQYF. The CDR3 DNA is TGTGCCAGCAGTTACTCTCCGGCTAGCGCAGAGACCCAGTACTTC.

This chain connects TRBV27 to TRBJ2-3; 10 bases are shared with TRBD2. V dropped 8 bases and J dropped 10; count of bases not matched to a gene: 9. The CDR3 sequence is 13 residues long. CDR1 MNHEY and CDR2 SMNVEV come from the germline V gene (reference sequence). Here the CDR3 reads CASGRGTSVAQYF. CDR3 coding DNA: TGTGCCAGCGGACGAGGGACTAGCGTCGCGCAGTATTTT.

This chain uses TRBV5-8 with TRBJ2-5; possible D gene TRBD1, 5 bases. The closer fit of TRBJ2-7 to the DNA end suggests the J call may be wrong. The germline CDR1 and CDR2 sequences are SGHTS and YDEGEE. The CDR3 length is 14 residues. The CDR3, as DNA: TGTGCCAGCAGCTCCCTCCGGACATCGTACGAGCAGTACTTC. This sequence encodes CASSSLRTSYEQYF.

The rearrangement uses TRBV6-5 and TRBJ2-5; D gene unclear. The DNA end lines up better with TRBJ2-7; the J call may be wrong. Germline CDR1 MNHEY, CDR2 SVGAGI. This CDR3 has 13 amino acids. For the CDR3, the DNA is TGTGCCAGCAGTTACAGGAGCTCCTACGAGCAGTACTTC. Protein product: CASSYRSSYEQYF.

The chain uses TRBV5-1 and TRBJ2-2; 15 bases match TRBD2. Unmatched junction bases numbered 7, after V lost 3 bases and J lost 4 bases. The V gene's germline CDR1 is SGHRS and CDR2 YFSETQ. The CDR3 runs 18 residues. The CDR3 region is CASSSGLAGGPLTGELFF. The CDR3 bases are TGCGCCAGCAGCTCCGGACTAGCGGGAGGGCCCCTCACCGGGGAGCTGTTTTTT.

The rearrangement uses TRBV19 and TRBJ1-1, with 7 positions matching TRBD1. Germline assignment: CDR1 LNHDA and CDR2 SQIVND (reference sequence). There are 14 residues in the CDR3. Trimming at V came to 4 bases and at J to 4 bases, leaving 6 bases not matched to a gene. CDR3 protein: CASSTTEGATEAFF. CDR3 nucleotide sequence: TGTGCCAGTAGTACCACGGAGGGGGCCACTGAAGCTTTCTTT.

This rearrangement joins TRBV21-1 to TRBJ2-2; the DNA was not used to check the table's D call, TRBD1. TRBV21-1 is a pseudogene segment. CDR3 length: 16 amino acids. The CDR3 region has the DNA TGTGCCAGCAGCGACGGACAGGGACGGTACACCGGGGAGCTGTTTTTT. Protein: CASSDGQGRYTGELFF.